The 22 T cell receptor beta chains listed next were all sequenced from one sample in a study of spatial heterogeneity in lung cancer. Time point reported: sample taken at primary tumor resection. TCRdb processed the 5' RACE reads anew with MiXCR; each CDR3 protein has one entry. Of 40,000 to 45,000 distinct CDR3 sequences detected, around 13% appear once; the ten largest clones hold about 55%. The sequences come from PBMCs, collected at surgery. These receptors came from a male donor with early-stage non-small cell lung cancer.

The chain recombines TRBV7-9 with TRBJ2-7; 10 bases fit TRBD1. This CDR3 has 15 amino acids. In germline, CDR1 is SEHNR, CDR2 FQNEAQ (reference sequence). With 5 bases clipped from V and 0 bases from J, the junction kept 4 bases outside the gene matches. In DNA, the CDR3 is TGTGCCAGCAGCCCCGACAGGGGGCGCTCCTACGAGCAGTACTTC. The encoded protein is CASSPDRGRSYEQYF.

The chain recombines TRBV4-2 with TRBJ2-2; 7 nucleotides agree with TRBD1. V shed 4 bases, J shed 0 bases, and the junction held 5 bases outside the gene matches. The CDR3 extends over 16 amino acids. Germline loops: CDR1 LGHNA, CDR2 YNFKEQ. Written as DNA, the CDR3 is TGTGCCAGCAGCCTCAGGGACAGTTCGAACACCGGGGAGCTGTTTTTT. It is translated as CASSLRDSSNTGELFF.

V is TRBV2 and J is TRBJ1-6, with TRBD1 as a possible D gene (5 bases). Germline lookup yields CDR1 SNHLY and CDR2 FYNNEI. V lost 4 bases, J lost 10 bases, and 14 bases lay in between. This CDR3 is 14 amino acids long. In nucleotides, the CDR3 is TGTGCCAGCAGTGGGGGGATGCGACTCTCACCCCTCCACTTT. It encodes CASSGGMRLSPLHF.

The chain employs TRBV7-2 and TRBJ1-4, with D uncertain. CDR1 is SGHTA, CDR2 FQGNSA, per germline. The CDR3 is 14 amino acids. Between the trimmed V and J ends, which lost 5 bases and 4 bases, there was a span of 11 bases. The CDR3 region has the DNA TGTGCCAGCAGCCCACGGGGATATAATGAAAAACTGTTTTTT. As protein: CASSPRGYNEKLFF. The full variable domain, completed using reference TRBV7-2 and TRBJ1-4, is GAGVSQSPSNKVTEKGKDVELRCDPISGHTALYWYRQSLGQGLEFLIYFQGNSAPDKSGLPSDRFSAERTGGSVSTLTIQRTQQEDSAVYLCASSPRGYNEKLFFGSGTQLSVL.

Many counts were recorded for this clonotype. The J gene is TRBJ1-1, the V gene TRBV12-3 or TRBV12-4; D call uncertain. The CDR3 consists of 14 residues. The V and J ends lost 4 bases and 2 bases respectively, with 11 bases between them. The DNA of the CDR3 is TGTGCCAGCAGTTCCGACATAGGCAACACTGAAGCTTTCTTT. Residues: CASSSDIGNTEAFF.

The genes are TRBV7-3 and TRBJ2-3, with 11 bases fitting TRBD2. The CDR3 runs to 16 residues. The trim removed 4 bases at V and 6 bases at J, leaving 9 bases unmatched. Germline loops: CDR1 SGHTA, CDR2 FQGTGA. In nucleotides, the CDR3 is TGTGCCAGCAGCTCCAAGCTAGCGGGAGGTTGGGATACGCAGTATTTT. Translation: CASSSKLAGGWDTQYF.

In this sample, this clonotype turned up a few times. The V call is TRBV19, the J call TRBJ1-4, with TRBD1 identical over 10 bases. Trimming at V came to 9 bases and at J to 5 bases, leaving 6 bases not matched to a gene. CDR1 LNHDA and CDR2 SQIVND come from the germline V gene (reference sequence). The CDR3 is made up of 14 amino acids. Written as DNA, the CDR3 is TGTGCCAGCACCCTGGGACAGGGGAATGAAAAACTGTTTTTT. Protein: CASTLGQGNEKLFF.

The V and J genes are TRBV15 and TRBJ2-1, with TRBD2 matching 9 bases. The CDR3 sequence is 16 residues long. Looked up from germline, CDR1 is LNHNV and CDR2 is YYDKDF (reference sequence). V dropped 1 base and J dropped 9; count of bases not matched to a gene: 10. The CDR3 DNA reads TGTGCCACCAGCAGAGCCGGGGCGGGAGGGCCTGGTGAGCAGTTCTTC. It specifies CATSRAGAGGPGEQFF. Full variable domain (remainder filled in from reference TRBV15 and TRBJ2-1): DAMVIQNPRYQVTQFGKPVTLSCSQTLNHNVMYWYQQKSSQAPKLLFHYYDKDFNNEADTPDNFQSRRPNTSFCFLDIRSPGLGDTAMYLCATSRAGAGGPGEQFFGPGTRLTVL.

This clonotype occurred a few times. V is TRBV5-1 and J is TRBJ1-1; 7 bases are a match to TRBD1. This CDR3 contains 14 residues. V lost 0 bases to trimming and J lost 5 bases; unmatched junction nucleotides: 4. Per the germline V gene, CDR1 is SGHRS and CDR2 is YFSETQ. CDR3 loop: CASSLARGETEAFF. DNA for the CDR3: TGCGCCAGCAGCTTGGCCAGGGGGGAAACTGAAGCTTTCTTT.

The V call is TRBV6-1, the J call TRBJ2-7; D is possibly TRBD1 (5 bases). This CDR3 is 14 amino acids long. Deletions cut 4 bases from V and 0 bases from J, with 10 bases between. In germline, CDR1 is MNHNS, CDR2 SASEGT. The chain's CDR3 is CASSGQGHSYEQYF. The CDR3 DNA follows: TGTGCCAGCAGTGGTCAGGGTCACTCCTACGAGCAGTACTTC.

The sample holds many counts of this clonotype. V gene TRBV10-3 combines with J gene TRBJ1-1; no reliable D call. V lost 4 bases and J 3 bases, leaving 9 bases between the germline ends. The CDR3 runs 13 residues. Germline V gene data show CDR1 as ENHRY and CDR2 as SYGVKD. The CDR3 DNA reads TGTGCCATCAGTGGGAGGCAGGACACTGAAGCTTTCTTT. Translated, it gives CAISGRQDTEAFF.

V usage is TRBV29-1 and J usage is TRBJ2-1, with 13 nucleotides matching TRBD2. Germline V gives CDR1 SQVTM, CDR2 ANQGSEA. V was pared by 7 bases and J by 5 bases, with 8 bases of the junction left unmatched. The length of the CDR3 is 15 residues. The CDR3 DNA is TGCAGCGCTTCTTTACTAGCGGGAGGGGACAATGAGCAGTTCTTC. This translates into CSASLLAGGDNEQFF.

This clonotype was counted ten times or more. CDR3 amino acids: CASSQRQGRIEKLFF. The CDR3 DNA is TGTGCCAGCAGTCAGAGACAGGGGAGGATTGAAAAACTGTTTTTT. This chain joins TRBV12-3 or TRBV12-4 and TRBJ1-4; 8 bases line up with TRBD1. This CDR3 contains 15 residues. J gave up 7 bases and V 5 bases, and 9 bases lay outside the gene matches.

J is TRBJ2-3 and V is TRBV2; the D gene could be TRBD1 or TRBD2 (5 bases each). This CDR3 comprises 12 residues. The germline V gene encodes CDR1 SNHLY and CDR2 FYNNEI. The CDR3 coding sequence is TGTGGGGGACGGCCCGAAGGAGATACGCAGTATTTT. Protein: CGGRPEGDTQYF.

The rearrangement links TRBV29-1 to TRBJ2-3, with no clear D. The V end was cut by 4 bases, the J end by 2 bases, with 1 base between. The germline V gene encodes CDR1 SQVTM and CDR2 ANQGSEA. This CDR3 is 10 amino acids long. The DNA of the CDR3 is TGCAGCGTTGTCACAGATACGCAGTATTTT. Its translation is CSVVTDTQYF.

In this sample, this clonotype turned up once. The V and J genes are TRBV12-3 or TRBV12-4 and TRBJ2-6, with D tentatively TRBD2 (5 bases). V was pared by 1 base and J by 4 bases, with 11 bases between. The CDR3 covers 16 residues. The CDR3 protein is CASSLGRLAGANVLTF. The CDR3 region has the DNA TGTGCCAGCAGTTTAGGCCGTCTAGCAGGGGCCAACGTCCTGACTTTC.

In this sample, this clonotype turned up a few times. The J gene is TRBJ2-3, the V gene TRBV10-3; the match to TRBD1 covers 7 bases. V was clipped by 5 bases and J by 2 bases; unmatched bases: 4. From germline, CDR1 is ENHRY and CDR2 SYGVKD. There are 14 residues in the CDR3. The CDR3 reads CAISLGTDTDTQYF. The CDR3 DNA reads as TGTGCCATCAGTCTCGGGACAGACACAGATACGCAGTATTTT.

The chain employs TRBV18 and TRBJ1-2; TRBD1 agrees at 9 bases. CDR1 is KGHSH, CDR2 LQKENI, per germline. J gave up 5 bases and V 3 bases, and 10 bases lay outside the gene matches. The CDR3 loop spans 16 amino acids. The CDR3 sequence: CASSPSDRGVGYGYTF. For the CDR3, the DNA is TGTGCCAGCTCACCCTCGGACAGGGGAGTAGGGTATGGCTACACCTTC.

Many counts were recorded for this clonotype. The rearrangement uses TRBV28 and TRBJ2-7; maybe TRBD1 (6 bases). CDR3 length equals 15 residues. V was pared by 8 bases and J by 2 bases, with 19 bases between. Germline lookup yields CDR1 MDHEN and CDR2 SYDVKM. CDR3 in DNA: TGTGCCAGCGCGGAGGACAGCCCCGCGCCCTACGAGCAGTACTTC. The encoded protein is CASAEDSPAPYEQYF. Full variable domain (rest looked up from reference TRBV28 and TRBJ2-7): DVKVTQSSRYLVKRTGEKVFLECVQDMDHENMFWYRQDPGLGLRLIYFSYDVKMKEKGDIPEGYSVSREKKERFSLILESASTNQTSMYLCASAEDSPAPYEQYFGPGTRLTVT.

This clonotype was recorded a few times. CDR3 sequence: CASSLEGNSPLHF. The CDR3 DNA follows: TGTGCCAGCAGCTTAGAGGGGAATTCACCCCTCCACTTT. The chain has TRBV11-2 and TRBJ1-6, with D hard to call. With 0 bases removed from V and 7 bases from J, the gap between germline ends came to 4 bases. This CDR3 contains 13 residues. Germline assignment: CDR1 SGHAT and CDR2 FQNNGV.

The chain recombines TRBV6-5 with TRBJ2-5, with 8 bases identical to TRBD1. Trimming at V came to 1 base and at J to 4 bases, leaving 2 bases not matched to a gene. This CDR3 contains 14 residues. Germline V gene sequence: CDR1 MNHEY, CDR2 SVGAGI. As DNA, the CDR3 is TGTGCCAGCAGTTACTTGGACAGGGTAGAGACCCAGTACTTC. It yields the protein CASSYLDRVETQYF.

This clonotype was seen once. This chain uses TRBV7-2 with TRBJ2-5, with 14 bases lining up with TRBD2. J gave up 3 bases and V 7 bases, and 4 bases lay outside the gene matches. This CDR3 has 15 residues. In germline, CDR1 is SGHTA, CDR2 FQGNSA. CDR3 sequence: CASMGTSGRKETQYF. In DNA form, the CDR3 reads TGTGCCAGCATGGGGACTAGCGGGAGAAAAGAGACCCAGTACTTC.